The 27 T cell receptor beta chains given below trace back to one sample, sequenced in a study of radiotherapy plus CTLA-4 blockade in lung cancer. Some clones are missing from TCRdb's copy, which holds only in-frame ones; the method was immunoSEQ multiplex PCR. The sample lists approximately 52,000 clones; roughly 83% were seen once. The input for sequencing was peripheral blood, taken from a patient treated with radiotherapy plus ipilimumab. These receptors originate from a human donor with non-small cell lung cancer who had a complete response to radiotherapy plus ipilimumab.

The genes are TRBV4-3 and TRBJ1-4, with unresolved D. V was clipped by 4 bases and J by 7 bases, with 19 bases between them. The CDR3 covers 16 residues. CDR1 is LGHNA and CDR2 is YSLEER in the germline V gene. In DNA form, the CDR3 reads TGCGCCAGCAGCCGTGGGAGCCTCGCCGAGGGTGAAAAACTGTTTTTT. Protein product: CASSRGSLAEGEKLFF.

J is TRBJ1-1 and V is TRBV6-5; TRBD1 matches 7 bases. J gave up 3 bases and V 0 bases, and 4 bases lay outside the gene matches. From germline, CDR1 is MNHEY and CDR2 SVGAGI. This CDR3 region has 15 residues. In DNA form, the CDR3 reads TGTGCCAGCAGTTACTCGTACAGGGGTGACACTGAAGCTTTCTTT. Translation gives CASSYSYRGDTEAFF.

The gene calls are TRBV7-2 and TRBJ1-4; TRBD1 matches at 8 bases. This CDR3 region has 14 residues. Germline values: CDR1 SGHTA, CDR2 FQGNSA. V trimming: 4 bases; J trimming: 8 bases; junction bases outside the gene matches: 6. CDR3 loop: CASSSDRVGEKLFF. The CDR3 nucleotides read TGTGCCAGCAGCTCGGACAGGGTGGGGGAAAAACTGTTTTTT.

The gene calls are TRBV9 and TRBJ1-3, with unresolved D. Germline CDR1 is SGDLS and CDR2 is YYNGEE. The germline V and J ends were trimmed by 0 bases and 2 bases, with 15 bases remaining between them. This CDR3 is built from 17 residues. Here the CDR3 DNA reads TGTGCCAGCAGCGTAGTCCCCTGGGCGGGAACTGGAAACACCATATATTTT. Translating gives CASSVVPWAGTGNTIYF.

The chain uses TRBV6-6 and TRBJ1-5; TRBD1 aligns across 9 bases. V lost 7 bases, J lost 3 bases, and 7 bases stayed unmatched. The V gene's germline CDR1 is MNHNY and CDR2 SVGAGI (reference sequence). This CDR3 is 15 amino acids long. The CDR3 here is CASNGNRGLNQPQHF. CDR3 coding DNA: TGTGCCAGCAACGGGAACAGGGGGCTCAATCAGCCCCAGCATTTT.

The chain combines TRBV4-1 with TRBJ1-6; 8 nucleotides agree with TRBD1. The J segment lost 6 bases and the V segment lost 4 bases, leaving 5 bases of the junction unmatched. Germline V lookup: CDR1 MGHRA, CDR2 YSYEKL. The CDR3 spans 15 residues. The CDR3 region is CASSPLGQGNSPLHF. The CDR3 region has the DNA TGCGCCAGCAGCCCGCTCGGACAGGGTAATTCACCCCTCCACTTT.

Of note for this clone: Other DNA sequences within the sample encode an identical CDR3. The J gene is TRBJ2-1, the V gene TRBV5-6, with D possibly matching TRBD1 (6 bases). The germline CDR1 and CDR2 sequences are SGHDT and YYEEEE. The V end lost 2 bases, the J end lost 7 bases, and 10 bases lay between the germline ends. The CDR3 extends over 13 amino acids. CDR3 sequence: CASSLQGWNEQFF. CDR3 DNA: TGTGCCAGCAGCTTACAGGGCTGGAATGAGCAGTTCTTC.

This chain connects TRBV7-8 to TRBJ2-2; 9 nucleotides line up with TRBD2. V lost 2 bases and J lost 2; bases outside the gene matches: 3. This CDR3 region has 16 residues. Germline CDR1 and CDR2: SGHVS and FQNEAQ. DNA of the CDR3: TGTGCCAGCAGCTTACTAGCGGGAACTAACACCGGGGAGCTGTTTTTT. This translates into CASSLLAGTNTGELFF.

The rearrangement links TRBV7-8 to TRBJ1-2; 9 bases are shared with TRBD1. CDR3 length: 15 amino acids. The V gene's germline CDR1 is SGHVS and CDR2 FQNEAQ. V shed 3 bases, J shed 4 bases, and the junction held 6 bases outside the gene matches. CDR3 in amino acids: CASSLRTGDLYGYTF. The CDR3 DNA is TGTGCCAGCAGCTTGAGGACAGGGGACCTCTATGGCTACACCTTC.

The rearrangement joins TRBV7-9 to TRBJ1-1; no reliable D call. From germline, CDR1 is SEHNR and CDR2 FQNEAQ (reference sequence). The CDR3 length is 15 residues. V was clipped by 0 bases and J by 3 bases, with 11 bases between them. CDR3 DNA: TGTGCCAGCAGCTTAGCCAGTCCTCGGGACACTGAAGCTTTCTTT. Translating it yields CASSLASPRDTEAFF.

The chain joins TRBV4-3 to TRBJ2-2; 10 bases are shared with TRBD1. Germline V lookup: CDR1 LGHNA, CDR2 YSLEER. With 0 bases clipped from V and 4 bases from J, the junction kept 5 bases outside the gene matches. CDR3 size: 17 residues. This chain's CDR3 is CASSQDGGQGGTGELFF. The CDR3 DNA reads TGCGCCAGCAGCCAAGACGGCGGACAGGGGGGCACCGGGGAGCTGTTTTTT.

This clone was found once. V is TRBV5-1 and J is TRBJ1-4; TRBD1 is a possible D gene (5 bases). This CDR3 has 17 residues. Germline V CDR1 and CDR2: SGHRS, YFSETQ. The germline V and J ends were trimmed by 4 bases and 7 bases, with 23 bases remaining between them. The CDR3 here is CASSPGGYGGGFEKLFF. The DNA for the CDR3 is TGCGCCAGCAGCCCTGGAGGTTACGGGGGGGGATTTGAAAAACTGTTTTTT.

The V and J genes are TRBV7-9 and TRBJ2-1; D gene unclear. Trimming took off 4 bases at V and 10 bases at J, with 11 bases between the two ends. Germline CDR1 reads SEHNR; CDR2 reads FQNEAQ (reference sequence). The CDR3 extends over 12 amino acids. CDR3 in amino acids: CASSSERREQFF. CDR3 nucleotides: TGTGCCAGCAGCTCAGAGAGGCGGGAGCAGTTCTTC.

This chain's CDR3 is CASSQEGRGNSPLHF. The CDR3 bases are TGCGCCAGCAGCCAAGAGGGCAGGGGTAATTCACCCCTCCACTTT. V usage is TRBV4-3 and J usage is TRBJ1-6, with TRBD1 as a possible D gene (6 bases). The CDR3 length is 15 residues. Trimming took off 0 bases at V and 6 bases at J, with 9 bases between the two ends. Germline V gene sequence: CDR1 LGHNA, CDR2 YSLEER.

This sequence joins TRBV10-2 and TRBJ2-1, with 15 bases identical to TRBD2. The germline V gene has CDR1 WSHSY and CDR2 SAAADI. The J segment lost 6 bases and the V segment lost 7 bases, leaving 7 bases of the junction unmatched. This CDR3 has 16 residues. The CDR3 DNA reads TGCGCCAGCATGGGGCCGGGACTAGCGGGGGGCAATGAGCAGTTCTTC. Translating it yields CASMGPGLAGGNEQFF.

V gene TRBV5-1 combines with J gene TRBJ1-4; 8 nucleotides agree with TRBD1. Looked up from germline, CDR1 is SGHRS and CDR2 is YFSETQ. V was clipped by 4 bases and J by 7 bases; unmatched bases: 9. The CDR3 extends over 15 amino acids. The CDR3 sequence: CASSNTGGGSEKLFF. DNA of the CDR3: TGCGCCAGCAGCAATACAGGGGGAGGATCTGAAAAACTGTTTTTT.

This clone was seen a few times. The V call is TRBV2, the J call TRBJ1-6, with D uncertain. The CDR3 loop spans 14 amino acids. Trimming took 5 bases from V and 6 from J, leaving 11 bases between them. Germline CDR1 is SNHLY and CDR2 is FYNNEI. For the CDR3, the DNA is TGTGCCAGCAGTTTCCGGGTGGGTAATTCACCCCTCCACTTT. Its protein product is CASSFRVGNSPLHF.

The chain combines TRBV29-1 with TRBJ2-1; 8 nucleotides line up with TRBD1. Looked up from germline, CDR1 is SQVTM and CDR2 is ANQGSEA. Trimming took 1 base from V and 4 from J; bases not matched to a gene: 6. The CDR3 is 15 residues long. In nucleotides, the CDR3 is TGCAGCGTTGAAGCCTCCACAGGGGGATACAATGAGCAGTTCTTC. This sequence encodes CSVEASTGGYNEQFF.

The rearrangement joins TRBV7-8 to TRBJ2-2; 9 positions match TRBD2. Germline-derived CDR1 and CDR2 are SGHVS and FQNEAQ. V lost 3 bases and J lost 6; bases outside the gene matches: 8. The CDR3 runs to 16 residues. This CDR3 reads CASSFGTSKFPGELFF. Written as DNA, the CDR3 is TGTGCCAGCAGCTTCGGGACTAGCAAATTCCCCGGGGAGCTGTTTTTT.

In regard to this clone: Germline is not matched at one junction end, which may reflect a read error. The CDR3 spells CASSIGAAPPHF. In nucleotides, the CDR3 is TGTGCCAGTAGTATTGGGGCTGCACCCCCCCACTTT. This chain uses TRBV19 with TRBJ1-6, with D perhaps matching TRBD1 (5 bases). The CDR3 totals 12 residues. Per the germline V gene, CDR1 is LNHDA and CDR2 is SQIVND (reference sequence).

The chain employs TRBV30 and TRBJ2-5, with 8 bases that match TRBD2. With V trimmed by 5 bases and J by 4 bases, 3 bases remained unmatched. This CDR3 contains 12 residues. Per germline, CDR1 GTSNPN and CDR2 SVGIG (reference sequence). CDR3 sequence (DNA): TGTGCCTGGGCCGGGACTAGAGAGACCCAGTACTTC. Its translation: CAWAGTRETQYF.

The genes are TRBV5-6 and TRBJ1-6; TRBD1 agrees at 9 bases. V lost 2 bases and J lost 5; bases outside the gene matches: 5. CDR1 SGHDT and CDR2 YYEEEE come from the germline V gene. This CDR3 is 16 amino acids long. Here the CDR3 DNA reads TGTGCCAGCAGCTTACAGGGGGCTAGGGATAATTCACCCCTCCACTTT. It encodes CASSLQGARDNSPLHF.

This clone was seen a few times. V gene TRBV4-1 combines with J gene TRBJ1-3; TRBD1 matches at 8 bases. This CDR3 has 19 amino acids. CDR1 is MGHRA, CDR2 YSYEKL, per germline. The trim removed 1 base at V and 1 base at J, leaving 12 bases unmatched. This chain's CDR3 is CASSQGTLRTGRSGNTIYF. The CDR3 coding sequence is TGCGCCAGCAGCCAAGGGACGCTAAGGACAGGGCGATCTGGAAACACCATATATTTT.

The chain uses TRBV19 and TRBJ2-7; possibly TRBD2 for D (5 bases). Germline lookup yields CDR1 LNHDA and CDR2 SQIVND (reference sequence). This CDR3 is 13 amino acids long. Trimming took 0 bases from V and 6 from J, leaving 9 bases between them. Written as DNA, the CDR3 is TGTGCCAGTAGTATAGACGACTATAGCGAGCAGTACGTC. Translated: CASSIDDYSEQYV.

This sequence joins TRBV5-8 and TRBJ1-5; D perhaps matches TRBD1 (6 bases). The CDR3 covers 15 residues. Deletions cut 0 bases from V and 6 bases from J, with 13 bases between. Germline CDR1 SGHTS, CDR2 YDEGEE. The CDR3 DNA is TGTGCCAGCAGCTTGGACAGGGAGAGGGGTCAGCCCCAGCATTTT. This gives the protein CASSLDRERGQPQHF.

The chain couples TRBV4-1 to TRBJ2-1; D remains unclear. Trimming left V 4 bases short and J 1 base short, with 11 bases between. This CDR3 is 15 amino acids long. The germline gives CDR1 MGHRA, CDR2 YSYEKL. CDR3 amino acids: CASSPTPDSYNEQFF. CDR3 DNA sequence: TGCGCCAGCAGCCCTACCCCTGATTCCTACAATGAGCAGTTCTTC.

This chain connects TRBV19 to TRBJ2-1; unclear D gene. In germline, CDR1 is LNHDA, CDR2 SQIVND (reference sequence). The CDR3 runs 14 residues. With 4 bases removed from V and 0 bases from J, the gap between germline ends came to 7 bases. The CDR3 nucleotides are TGTGCCAGTAGTAGTAGTAGCTCCTACAATGAGCAGTTCTTC. This encodes CASSSSSSYNEQFF.